This T cell receptor beta chain is drawn from a study of blood T cell repertoires in COVID-19. At the level of the study: The samples span acute and convalescent COVID-19 from the United States, Italy and Spain. PBMCs, B-cell-depleted T cells, or T cells were the source of the cDNA or gDNA that made up the material.

This CDR3 is 15 amino acids long. V lost 4 bases, J lost 0 bases, and 12 bases lay in between. From germline, CDR1 is SGHRS and CDR2 YFSETQ. Per the original methods: Amplification of reference gene primers provided the estimated nucleated cell counts. Clones were sequenced by immunoSEQ multiplex PCR, and TCRdb holds only the in-frame ones, with some missing. V, J and clone size reflect that table, while D and trimming were determined from the DNA. Of 150,000 to 200,000 clones in the sample, approximately 85% were seen once. The TCR originated in a man aged 60-69 years with active or convalescent COVID-19. The specimen sequenced was peripheral blood. The rearrangement uses TRBV5-1 and TRBJ2-3, with D possibly being TRBD1 (5 bases). This chain's CDR3 is CASSQTESSTDTQYF. The CDR3 region has the DNA TGCGCCAGCAGCCAGACAGAGTCTAGCACAGATACGCAGTATTTT.